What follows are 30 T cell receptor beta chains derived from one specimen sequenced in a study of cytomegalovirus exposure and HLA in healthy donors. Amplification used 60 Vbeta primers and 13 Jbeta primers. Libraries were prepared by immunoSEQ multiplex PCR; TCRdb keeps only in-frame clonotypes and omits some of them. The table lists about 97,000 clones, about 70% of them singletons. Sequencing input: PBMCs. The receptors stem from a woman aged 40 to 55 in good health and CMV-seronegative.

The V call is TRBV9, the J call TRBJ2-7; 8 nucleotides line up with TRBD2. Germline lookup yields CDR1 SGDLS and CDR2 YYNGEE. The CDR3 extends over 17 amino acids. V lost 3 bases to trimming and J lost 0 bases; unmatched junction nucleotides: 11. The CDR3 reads CASSADPLAGLSYEQYF. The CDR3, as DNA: TGTGCCAGCAGCGCCGACCCCCTAGCGGGTCTCTCCTACGAGCAGTACTTC.

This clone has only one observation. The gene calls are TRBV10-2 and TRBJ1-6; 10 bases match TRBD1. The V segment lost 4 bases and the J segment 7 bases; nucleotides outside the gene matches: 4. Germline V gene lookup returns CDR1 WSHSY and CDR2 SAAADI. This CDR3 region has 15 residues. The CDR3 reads CASSVRDRGNSPLHF. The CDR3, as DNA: TGCGCCAGCAGTGTAAGGGACAGGGGAAATTCACCCCTCCACTTT.

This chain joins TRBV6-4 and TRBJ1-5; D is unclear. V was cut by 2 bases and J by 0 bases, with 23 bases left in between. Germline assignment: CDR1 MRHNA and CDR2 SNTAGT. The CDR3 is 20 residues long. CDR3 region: CASSDLRLRVPMSSNQPQHF. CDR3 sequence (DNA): TGTGCCAGCAGTGACCTCCGGTTGAGGGTCCCCATGTCTAGCAATCAGCCCCAGCATTTT.

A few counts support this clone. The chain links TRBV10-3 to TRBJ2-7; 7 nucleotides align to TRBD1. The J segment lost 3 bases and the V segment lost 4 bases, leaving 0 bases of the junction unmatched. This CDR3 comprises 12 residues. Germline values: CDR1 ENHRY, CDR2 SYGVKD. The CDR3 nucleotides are TGTGCCATCAGTGGACAGGGCTACGAGCAGTACTTC. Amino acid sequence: CAISGQGYEQYF.

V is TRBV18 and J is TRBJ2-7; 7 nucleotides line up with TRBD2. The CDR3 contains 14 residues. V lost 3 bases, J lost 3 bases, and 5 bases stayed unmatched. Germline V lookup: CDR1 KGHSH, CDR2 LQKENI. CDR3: CASSPQREGYEQYF. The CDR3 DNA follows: TGTGCCAGCTCACCCCAAAGGGAGGGCTACGAGCAGTACTTC. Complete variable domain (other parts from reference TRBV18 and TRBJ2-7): NAGVMQNPRHLVRRRGQEARLRCSPMKGHSHVYWYRQLPEEGLKFMVYLQKENIIDESGMPKERFSAEFPKEGPSILRIQQVVRGDSAAYFCASSPQREGYEQYFGPGTRLTVT.

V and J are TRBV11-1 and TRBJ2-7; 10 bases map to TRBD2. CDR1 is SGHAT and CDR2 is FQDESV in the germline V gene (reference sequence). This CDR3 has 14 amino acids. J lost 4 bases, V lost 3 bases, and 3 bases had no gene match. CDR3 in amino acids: CASSFLAGVYEQYF. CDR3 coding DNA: TGTGCCAGCAGCTTTCTAGCGGGAGTTTACGAGCAGTACTTC.

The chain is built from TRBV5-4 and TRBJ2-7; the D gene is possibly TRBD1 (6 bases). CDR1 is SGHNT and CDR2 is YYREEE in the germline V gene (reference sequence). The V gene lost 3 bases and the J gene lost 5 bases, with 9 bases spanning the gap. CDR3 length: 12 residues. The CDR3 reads CASSWGPDEQYF. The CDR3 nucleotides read TGTGCCAGCAGCTGGGGGCCGGACGAGCAGTACTTC.

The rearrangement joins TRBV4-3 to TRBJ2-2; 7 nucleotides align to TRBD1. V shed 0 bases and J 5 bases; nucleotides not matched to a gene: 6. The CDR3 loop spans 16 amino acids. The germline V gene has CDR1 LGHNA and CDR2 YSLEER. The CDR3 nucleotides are TGCGCCAGCAGCCAAGATCCGGGACAGACTACCGGGGAGCTGTTTTTT. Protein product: CASSQDPGQTTGELFF.

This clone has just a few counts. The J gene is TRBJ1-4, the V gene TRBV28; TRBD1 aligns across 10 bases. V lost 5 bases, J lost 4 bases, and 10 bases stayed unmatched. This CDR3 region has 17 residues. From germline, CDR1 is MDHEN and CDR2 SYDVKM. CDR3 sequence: CASSPRDRGMRNEKLFF. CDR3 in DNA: TGTGCCAGCAGTCCCCGGGACAGGGGTATGCGTAATGAAAAACTGTTTTTT.

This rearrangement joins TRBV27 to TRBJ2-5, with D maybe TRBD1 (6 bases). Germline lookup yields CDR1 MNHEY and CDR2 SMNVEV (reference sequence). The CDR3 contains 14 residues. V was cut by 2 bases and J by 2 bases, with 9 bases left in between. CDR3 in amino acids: CASSLGDKQETQYF. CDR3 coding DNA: TGTGCCAGCAGTTTAGGGGACAAGCAAGAGACCCAGTACTTC.

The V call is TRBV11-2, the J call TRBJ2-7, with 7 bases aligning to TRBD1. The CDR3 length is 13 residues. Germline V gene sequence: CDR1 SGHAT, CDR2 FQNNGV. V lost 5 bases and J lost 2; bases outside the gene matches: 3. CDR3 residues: CASSRDRAYEQYF. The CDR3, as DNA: TGTGCCAGCAGCCGCGACAGGGCCTACGAGCAGTACTTC.

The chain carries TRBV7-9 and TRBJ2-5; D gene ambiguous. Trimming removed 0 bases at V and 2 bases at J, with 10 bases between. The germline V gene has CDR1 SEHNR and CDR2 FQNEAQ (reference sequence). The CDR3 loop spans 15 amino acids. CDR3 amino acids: CASSLAGGGQETQYF. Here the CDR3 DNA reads TGTGCCAGCAGCTTAGCAGGCGGCGGACAAGAGACCCAGTACTTC.

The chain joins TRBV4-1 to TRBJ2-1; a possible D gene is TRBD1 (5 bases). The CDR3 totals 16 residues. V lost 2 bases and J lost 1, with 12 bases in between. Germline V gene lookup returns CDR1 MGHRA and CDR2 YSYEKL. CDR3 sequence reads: CASSQQDSPSYNEQFF. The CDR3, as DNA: TGCGCCAGCAGCCAACAAGACAGCCCGTCCTACAATGAGCAGTTCTTC.

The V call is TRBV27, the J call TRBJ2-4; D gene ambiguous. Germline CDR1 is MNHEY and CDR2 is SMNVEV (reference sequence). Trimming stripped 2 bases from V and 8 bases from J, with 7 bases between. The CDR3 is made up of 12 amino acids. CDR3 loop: CASSLDGYIQYF. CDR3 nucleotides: TGTGCCAGCAGTTTAGACGGGTACATTCAGTACTTC.

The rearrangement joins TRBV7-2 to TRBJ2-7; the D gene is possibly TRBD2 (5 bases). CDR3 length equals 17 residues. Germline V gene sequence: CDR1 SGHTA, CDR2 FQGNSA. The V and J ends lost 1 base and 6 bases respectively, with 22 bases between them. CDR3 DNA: TGTGCCAGCAGCTTAGTAGGTAGGGAAGTCACCCGGGGCGAGCAGTACTTC. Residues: CASSLVGREVTRGEQYF.

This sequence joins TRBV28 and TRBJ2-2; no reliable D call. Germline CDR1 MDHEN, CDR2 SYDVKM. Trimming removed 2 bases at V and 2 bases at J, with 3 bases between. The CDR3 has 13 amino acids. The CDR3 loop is CASSLQNTGELFF. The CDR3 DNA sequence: TGTGCCAGCAGTTTACAAAACACCGGGGAGCTGTTTTTT.

The CDR3 nucleotides are TGTGCCATGGGGGGGAGCGGGGAGACCCAGTACTTC. Translation: CAMGGSGETQYF. V and J are TRBV2 and TRBJ2-5; 7 bases are shared with TRBD2. J lost 5 bases, V lost 10 bases, and 7 bases had no gene match. CDR3 length: 12 residues. Germline lookup yields CDR1 SNHLY and CDR2 FYNNEI.

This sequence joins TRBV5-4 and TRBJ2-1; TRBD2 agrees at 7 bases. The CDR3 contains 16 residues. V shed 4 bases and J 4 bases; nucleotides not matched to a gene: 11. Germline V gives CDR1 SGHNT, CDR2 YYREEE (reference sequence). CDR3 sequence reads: CASSPGEGPQYNEQFF. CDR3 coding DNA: TGTGCCAGCAGCCCGGGGGAGGGCCCTCAGTACAATGAGCAGTTCTTC.

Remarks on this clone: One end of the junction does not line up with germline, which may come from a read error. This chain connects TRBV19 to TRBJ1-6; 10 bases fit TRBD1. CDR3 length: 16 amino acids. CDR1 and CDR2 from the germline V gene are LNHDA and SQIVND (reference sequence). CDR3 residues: CASRETGGSYNSPPHF. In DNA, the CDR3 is TGTGCCAGTAGGGAGACAGGGGGCTCCTATAATTCACCCCCCCACTTT. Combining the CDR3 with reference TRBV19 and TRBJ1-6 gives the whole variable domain DGGITQSPKYLFRKEGQNVTLSCEQNLNHDAMYWYRQDPGQGLRLIYYSQIVNDFQKGDIAEGYSVSREKKESFPLTVTSAQKNPTAFYLCASRETGGSYNSPPHFGNGTRLTVT.

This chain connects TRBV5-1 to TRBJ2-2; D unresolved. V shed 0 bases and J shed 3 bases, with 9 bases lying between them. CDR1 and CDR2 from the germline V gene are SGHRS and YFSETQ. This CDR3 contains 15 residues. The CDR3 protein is CASSLGISDTGELFF. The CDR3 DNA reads TGCGCCAGCAGCTTGGGAATCAGTGACACCGGGGAGCTGTTTTTT.

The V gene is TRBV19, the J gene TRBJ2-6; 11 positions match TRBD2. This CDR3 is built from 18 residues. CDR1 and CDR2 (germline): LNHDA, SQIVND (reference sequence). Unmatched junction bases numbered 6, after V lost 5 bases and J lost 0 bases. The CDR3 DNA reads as TGTGCCAGTAGTCCTGGACTAGCGGGCCGCTCTGGGGCCAACGTCCTGACTTTC. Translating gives CASSPGLAGRSGANVLTF.

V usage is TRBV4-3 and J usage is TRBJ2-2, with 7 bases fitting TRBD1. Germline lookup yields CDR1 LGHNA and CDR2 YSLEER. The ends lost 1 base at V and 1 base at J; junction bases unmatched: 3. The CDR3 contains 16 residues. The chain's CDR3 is CASSQAWTGNTGELFF. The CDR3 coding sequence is TGCGCCAGCAGCCAAGCCTGGACAGGGAACACCGGGGAGCTGTTTTTT.

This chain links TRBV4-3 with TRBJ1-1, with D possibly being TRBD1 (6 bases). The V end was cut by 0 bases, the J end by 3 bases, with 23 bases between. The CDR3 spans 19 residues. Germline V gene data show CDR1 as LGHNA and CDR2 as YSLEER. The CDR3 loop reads CASSQDPYGGGLGDTEAFF. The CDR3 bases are TGCGCCAGCAGCCAAGACCCATACGGGGGGGGGCTAGGGGACACTGAAGCTTTCTTT.

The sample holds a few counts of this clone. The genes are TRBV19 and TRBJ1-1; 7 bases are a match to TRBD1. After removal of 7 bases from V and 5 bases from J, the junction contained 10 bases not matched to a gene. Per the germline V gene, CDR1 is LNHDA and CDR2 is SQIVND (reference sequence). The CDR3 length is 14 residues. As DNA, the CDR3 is TGTGCCAGTACCCAAGACTCAGGGGGGACTGAAGCTTTCTTT. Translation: CASTQDSGGTEAFF. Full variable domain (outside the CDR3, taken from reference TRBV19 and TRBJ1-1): DGGITQSPKYLFRKEGQNVTLSCEQNLNHDAMYWYRQDPGQGLRLIYYSQIVNDFQKGDIAEGYSVSREKKESFPLTVTSAQKNPTAFYLCASTQDSGGTEAFFGQGTRLTVV.

Here the CDR3 DNA reads TGTGCCAGCAGCTCTCGAGGAACAGGGACGGAGACCCAGTACTTC. Translation gives CASSSRGTGTETQYF. V usage is TRBV5-6 and J usage is TRBJ2-5; D perhaps matches TRBD1 (6 bases). This CDR3 spans 15 amino acids. With 3 bases removed from V and 5 bases from J, the gap between germline ends came to 17 bases. Germline values: CDR1 SGHDT, CDR2 YYEEEE.

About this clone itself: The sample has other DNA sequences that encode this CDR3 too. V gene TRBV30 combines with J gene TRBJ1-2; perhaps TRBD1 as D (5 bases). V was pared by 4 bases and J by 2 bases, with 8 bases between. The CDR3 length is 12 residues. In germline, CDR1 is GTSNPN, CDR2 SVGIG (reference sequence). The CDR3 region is CAWNPGNYGYTF. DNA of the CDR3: TGTGCCTGGAATCCAGGGAACTATGGCTACACCTTC.

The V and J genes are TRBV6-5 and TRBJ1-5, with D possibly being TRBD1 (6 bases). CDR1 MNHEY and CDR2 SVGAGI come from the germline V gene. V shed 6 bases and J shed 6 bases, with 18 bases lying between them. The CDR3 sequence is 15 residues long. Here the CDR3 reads CASRLVLGAGQPQHF. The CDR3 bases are TGTGCCAGCAGACTAGTCCTGGGGGCTGGTCAGCCCCAGCATTTT.

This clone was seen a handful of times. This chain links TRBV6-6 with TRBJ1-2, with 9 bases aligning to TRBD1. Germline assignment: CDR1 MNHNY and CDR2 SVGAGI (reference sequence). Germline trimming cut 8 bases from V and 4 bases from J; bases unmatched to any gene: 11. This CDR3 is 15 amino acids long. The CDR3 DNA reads TGTGCCAGCGAAACTGGGGGACAGGGATCCTATGGCTACACCTTC. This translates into CASETGGQGSYGYTF.

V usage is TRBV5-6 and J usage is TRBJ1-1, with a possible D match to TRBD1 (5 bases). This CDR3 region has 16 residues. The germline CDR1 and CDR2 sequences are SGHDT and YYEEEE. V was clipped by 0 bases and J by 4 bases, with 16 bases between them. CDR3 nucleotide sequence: TGTGCCAGCAGCTTGGGGGCCCGGCGGAGGGGCACTGAAGCTTTCTTT. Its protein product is CASSLGARRRGTEAFF. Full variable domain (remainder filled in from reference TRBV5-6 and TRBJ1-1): DAGVTQSPTHLIKTRGQQVTLRCSPKSGHDTVSWYQQALGQGPQFIFQYYEEEERQRGNFPDRFSGHQFPNYSSELNVNALLLGDSALYLCASSLGARRRGTEAFFGQGTRLTVV.

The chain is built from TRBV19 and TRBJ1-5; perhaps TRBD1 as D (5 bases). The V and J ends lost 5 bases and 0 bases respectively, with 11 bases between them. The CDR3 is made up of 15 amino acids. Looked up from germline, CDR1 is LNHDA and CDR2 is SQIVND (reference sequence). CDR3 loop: CASSVAGYSNQPQHF. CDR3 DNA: TGTGCCAGTAGTGTGGCAGGGTATAGCAATCAGCCCCAGCATTTT.